These 30 T cell receptor beta chains were sequenced from one sample in a study of blood T cell repertoires in COVID-19. This table comes from immunoSEQ multiplex PCR, and its TCRdb copy is limited to in-frame clones, with some not included. The sample lists about 260,000 clones; around 86% were seen once. The source material was PBMCs or T cells enriched from blood (not recorded which). Receptors originate from a woman aged 50 to 60 who had recovered from COVID-19.

The chain links TRBV7-3 to TRBJ2-3, with TRBD1 identical over 9 bases. The junction had 6 bases not matched to a gene; V was cut back by 6 bases and J by 5 bases. The CDR3 loop spans 14 amino acids. Germline V lookup: CDR1 SGHTA, CDR2 FQGTGA. The CDR3 DNA is TGTGCCAGCAGAGGGGACAGGGCGGGAGATACGCAGTATTTT. It translates to CASRGDRAGDTQYF.

V gene TRBV7-3 combines with J gene TRBJ2-1; D might be TRBD2 (5 bases). Germline loops: CDR1 SGHTA, CDR2 FQGTGA. This CDR3 has 13 residues. Trimming removed 1 base from V and 8 bases from J, with 9 bases in between. The chain's CDR3 is CASSLNLLDEQFF. The CDR3 region has the DNA TGTGCCAGCAGCTTAAACCTACTAGATGAGCAGTTCTTC.

This chain connects TRBV7-2 to TRBJ2-5; D is ambiguous. This CDR3 comprises 14 residues. Germline CDR1 is SGHTA and CDR2 is FQGNSA. Trimming removed 3 bases at V and 1 base at J, with 9 bases between. This chain's CDR3 is CASSFWASQETQYF. The CDR3 DNA reads as TGTGCCAGCAGCTTTTGGGCCAGCCAAGAGACCCAGTACTTC.

This chain uses TRBV14 with TRBJ2-7, with a weak D call TRBD2 (7 bases). The CDR3 runs to 15 residues. Looked up from germline, CDR1 is SGHDN and CDR2 is FVKESK. Between the trimmed V and J ends, which lost 0 bases and 3 bases, there was a span of 12 bases. The CDR3 region has the DNA TGTGCCAGCAGCCAAGAACGGGGGGCGAACTACGAGCAGTACTTC. Protein sequence: CASSQERGANYEQYF.

J is TRBJ1-5 and V is TRBV19, with D uncertain. The CDR3 sequence is 13 residues long. From germline, CDR1 is LNHDA and CDR2 SQIVND (reference sequence). V was shortened by 3 bases and J by 2 bases, with 5 bases between the two germline ends. CDR3 bases: TGTGCCAGTAGTATTTCAGGCAATCAGCCCCAGCATTTT. Protein sequence: CASSISGNQPQHF.

The chain is built from TRBV7-2 and TRBJ2-1, with 8 bases fitting TRBD2. CDR3 length: 16 residues. Germline V gene data show CDR1 as SGHTA and CDR2 as FQGNSA. V shed 4 bases and J 7 bases; nucleotides not matched to a gene: 12. The CDR3 bases are TGTGCCAGCAGCTCACCACGTCCGGGAGGGTCTAATGAGCAGTTCTTC. Protein: CASSSPRPGGSNEQFF.

This clone came up once. V is TRBV4-1 and J is TRBJ2-5, with 10 nucleotides matching TRBD1. The CDR3 is 16 residues long. V lost 0 bases, J lost 5 bases, and 6 bases stayed unmatched. Germline CDR1 and CDR2: MGHRA and YSYEKL. CDR3 amino acids: CASSQEGTGVLETQYF. DNA for the CDR3: TGCGCCAGCAGCCAAGAAGGGACAGGGGTTTTGGAGACCCAGTACTTC.

The chain employs TRBV6-6 and TRBJ1-1, with D maybe TRBD1 (6 bases). V gave up 2 bases and J gave up 7 bases, with 14 bases separating them. Germline CDR1 and CDR2: MNHNY and SVGAGI (reference sequence). The CDR3 covers 14 residues. The CDR3 DNA reads TGTGCCAGCAGTTACCGGGGGCGCGGGGGTGAAGCTTTCTTT. Translating it yields CASSYRGRGGEAFF.

J is TRBJ1-4 and V is TRBV20-1, with D unresolved. Trimming shortened V by 3 bases and J by 12 bases, and 11 bases separated the two germline ends. The CDR3 sequence is 11 residues long. Germline V gene lookup returns CDR1 DFQATT and CDR2 SNEGSKA (reference sequence). The CDR3: CSASTYSELFF. CDR3 coding DNA: TGCAGTGCTAGTACTTACTCGGAACTGTTTTTT.

This chain connects TRBV6-6 to TRBJ2-5, with D maybe TRBD2 (6 bases). Germline V gene data show CDR1 as MNHNY and CDR2 as SVGAGI (reference sequence). The V gene lost 0 bases and the J gene lost 2 bases, with 7 bases spanning the gap. CDR3 length equals 14 residues. CDR3 region: CASSYSGGQETQYF. CDR3 in DNA: TGTGCCAGCAGTTACTCTGGGGGGCAAGAGACCCAGTACTTC.

The V call is TRBV25-1, the J call TRBJ1-1; D is perhaps TRBD1 (5 bases). The CDR3 sequence is 13 residues long. Per the germline V gene, CDR1 is MGHDK and CDR2 is SYGVNS. V shed 6 bases and J shed 4 bases, with 12 bases lying between them. The CDR3 DNA sequence: TGTGCCAGCAGCATCACGGGGGGCACTGAAGCTTTCTTT. It yields the protein CASSITGGTEAFF.

This clone has just a few counts. The chain combines TRBV27 with TRBJ2-2; 10 positions agree with TRBD2. The CDR3 loop spans 17 amino acids. With V trimmed by 8 bases and J by 6 bases, 15 bases remained unmatched. Germline V gene sequence: CDR1 MNHEY, CDR2 SMNVEV (reference sequence). In nucleotides, the CDR3 is TGTGCCAGCGGACCACTAAGTAGCGGGGGGACACCCGGGGAGCTGTTTTTT. Translated, it gives CASGPLSSGGTPGELFF.

The gene calls are TRBV6-2 or TRBV6-3 and TRBJ1-6; 9 bases fit TRBD1. The CDR3 loop spans 15 amino acids. The ends lost 5 bases at V and 9 bases at J; junction bases unmatched: 8. CDR1 and CDR2 from the germline V gene are MNHEY and SVGEGT. DNA for the CDR3: TGTGCCAGCAGTGTTCCGGGACAGGGAAGTTCACCCCTCCACTTT. This encodes CASSVPGQGSSPLHF.

The chain links TRBV6-6 to TRBJ1-2, with no clear D. The CDR3 contains 14 residues. Trimming removed 0 bases from V and 6 bases from J, with 11 bases in between. CDR1 is MNHNY, CDR2 SVGAGI, per germline (reference sequence). The CDR3 DNA is TGTGCCAGCAGTTACTCGGAGGGTAGTCATGGCTACACCTTC. Protein: CASSYSEGSHGYTF.

Here the CDR3 reads CASGTSGGFQETQYF. The CDR3 region has the DNA TGTGCCAGCGGTACTAGCGGGGGCTTCCAAGAGACCCAGTACTTC. V is TRBV11-2 and J is TRBJ2-5, with 11 bases that match TRBD2. From germline, CDR1 is SGHAT and CDR2 FQNNGV. After removal of 8 bases from V and 1 base from J, the junction contained 6 bases not matched to a gene. The CDR3 is 15 residues long.

The chain combines TRBV9 with TRBJ1-2; D is undetermined. CDR3 length: 14 amino acids. The germline V gene encodes CDR1 SGDLS and CDR2 YYNGEE. Trimming stripped 0 bases from V and 2 bases from J, with 8 bases between. The CDR3 DNA reads as TGTGCCAGCAGCGTAGACAGCTTCAACTATGGCTACACCTTC. Translated: CASSVDSFNYGYTF.

In the case of this clone: Within the sample, other DNA sequences also encode this same CDR3. The chain employs TRBV19 and TRBJ2-5; maybe TRBD1 (6 bases). In germline, CDR1 is LNHDA, CDR2 SQIVND (reference sequence). V gave up 3 bases and J gave up 5 bases, with 13 bases separating them. The CDR3 spans 14 residues. DNA for the CDR3: TGTGCCAGTAGTATGGGGCAGGGGTGGGAGACCCAGTACTTC. Amino acids: CASSMGQGWETQYF.

The chain recombines TRBV5-1 with TRBJ2-3, with D possibly being TRBD1 (6 bases). Deletions cut 4 bases from V and 0 bases from J, with 12 bases between. The length of the CDR3 is 15 residues. Germline V gene data show CDR1 as SGHRS and CDR2 as YFSETQ. CDR3 sequence reads: CASSQDRLSTDTQYF. CDR3 in DNA: TGCGCCAGCAGCCAGGACAGACTAAGCACAGATACGCAGTATTTT.

V usage is TRBV7-2 and J usage is TRBJ1-6, with a tentative D call TRBD1 (6 bases). Germline V gene lookup returns CDR1 SGHTA and CDR2 FQGNSA. The CDR3 totals 13 residues. The V end was cut by 6 bases, the J end by 13 bases, with 16 bases between. The CDR3 is CASSRDRTPPLHF. The CDR3 region has the DNA TGTGCCAGCAGTCGAGACAGGACTCCCCCCCTCCACTTT.

The rearrangement uses TRBV2 and TRBJ2-7; tentatively, D is TRBD2 (6 bases). The CDR3 totals 16 residues. The germline gives CDR1 SNHLY, CDR2 FYNNEI. Trimming removed 11 bases at V and 3 bases at J, with 26 bases between. Written as DNA, the CDR3 is TGTGCCGGGCATCGATTGCGGGACGGAGACAACTACGAGCAGTACTTC. Protein product: CAGHRLRDGDNYEQYF.

V gene TRBV7-9 combines with J gene TRBJ2-5; D is possibly TRBD1 (6 bases). CDR1 SEHNR and CDR2 FQNEAQ come from the germline V gene (reference sequence). The V gene lost 5 bases and the J gene lost 4 bases, with 23 bases spanning the gap. CDR3 size: 17 residues. The chain's CDR3 is CASSPKIGYGTRETQYF. The CDR3 DNA reads as TGTGCCAGCAGCCCCAAAATCGGGTACGGGACAAGAGAGACCCAGTACTTC.

This chain links TRBV6-5 with TRBJ2-6; D possibly corresponds to TRBD1 (5 bases). CDR1 and CDR2 (germline): MNHEY, SVGAGI. Deletions cut 10 bases from V and 2 bases from J, with 12 bases between. CDR3 size: 14 residues. CDR3 sequence reads: CAIQGPPGANVLTF. The CDR3, as DNA: TGTGCCATCCAGGGTCCCCCTGGGGCCAACGTCCTGACTTTC.

The chain recombines TRBV6-6 with TRBJ2-6; the match to TRBD2 covers 15 bases. The CDR3 has 22 amino acids. Losses at the gene ends were 5 bases for V and 0 bases for J; bases not matched to a gene: 14. The V gene's germline CDR1 is MNHNY and CDR2 SVGAGI (reference sequence). This chain's CDR3 is CASSHTLGTSGRLVSGANVLTF. The DNA of the CDR3 is TGTGCCAGCAGTCATACACTCGGGACTAGCGGGAGGTTGGTCTCTGGGGCCAACGTCCTGACTTTC.

The chain uses TRBV6-5 and TRBJ2-3; D is ambiguous. Germline V lookup: CDR1 MNHEY, CDR2 SVGAGI. Trimming pared 0 bases from V and 1 base from J, leaving 8 bases between. The CDR3 runs to 15 residues. In nucleotides, the CDR3 is TGTGCCAGCAGTTACTCGGTACACCGCACAGATACGCAGTATTTT. Translation: CASSYSVHRTDTQYF.

V is TRBV3-1 (or the pseudogene TRBV3-2) and J is TRBJ1-6; no definite D call. V dropped 0 bases and J dropped 0 bases, with 9 bases sitting between them. The length of the CDR3 is 17 residues. Looked up from germline, CDR1 is LGHDT and CDR2 is YNNKEL (reference sequence). The CDR3, as DNA: TGTGCCAGCAGCCAAGATGACTTTTACTCCTATAATTCACCCCTCCACTTT. Translating it yields CASSQDDFYSYNSPLHF.

The chain has TRBV30 and TRBJ1-4; possibly TRBD1 for D (5 bases). CDR3 length equals 16 residues. The germline CDR1 and CDR2 sequences are GTSNPN and SVGIG (reference sequence). V gave up 3 bases and J gave up 8 bases, with 22 bases separating them. The CDR3 spells CAWSDVSGGRYEKLFF. CDR3 nucleotide sequence: TGTGCCTGGAGCGATGTCTCGGGGGGTCGATACGAAAAACTGTTTTTT.

This chain links TRBV5-5 with TRBJ2-7; no reliable D call. V lost 2 bases and J lost 2, with 8 bases in between. The CDR3 sequence is 13 residues long. From germline, CDR1 is SGHKS and CDR2 YYEKEE (reference sequence). The CDR3 spells CASSFDTAYEQYF. The CDR3 coding sequence is TGTGCCAGCAGCTTTGACACAGCCTACGAGCAGTACTTC. Filled out from reference TRBV5-5 and TRBJ2-7, the complete variable domain reads DAGVTQSPTHLIKTRGQQVTLRCSPISGHKSVSWYQQVLGQGPQFIFQYYEKEERGRGNFPDRFSARQFPNYSSELNVNALLLGDSALYLCASSFDTAYEQYFGPGTRLTVT.

The chain combines TRBV12-3 or TRBV12-4 with TRBJ2-7; no clear D. Trimming shortened V by 2 bases and J by 6 bases, and 8 bases separated the two germline ends. This CDR3 region has 12 residues. For the CDR3, the DNA is TGTGCCAGCAGTTTATCTCCGGGCGAGCAGTACTTC. Translating gives CASSLSPGEQYF.

The chain is built from TRBV27 and TRBJ2-5; the D gene is possibly TRBD1 (6 bases). This CDR3 has 15 residues. The V end lost 3 bases, the J end lost 0 bases, and 11 bases lay between the germline ends. CDR1 MNHEY and CDR2 SMNVEV come from the germline V gene (reference sequence). Written as DNA, the CDR3 is TGTGCCAGCAGTTTTTCCAGGGGTAACCAAGAGACCCAGTACTTC. Protein sequence: CASSFSRGNQETQYF.

This clone has only a few counts. This chain links TRBV12-3 or TRBV12-4 with TRBJ1-2; 7 positions agree with TRBD1. CDR3 size: 13 residues. Germline trimming cut 6 bases from V and 8 bases from J; bases unmatched to any gene: 9. The CDR3 DNA is TGTGCCAGCAGCCGACAGGGATCTGGCGGCTACACCTTC. Translating it yields CASSRQGSGGYTF.